The next 32 T cell receptor beta chains were all read from a single sample in a study of cytomegalovirus exposure and HLA in healthy donors. The study ran its PCR with 60 Vbeta and 13 Jbeta primers. Generated by immunoSEQ multiplex PCR, the TCRdb table keeps only in-frame clones and is missing some. Of more than 150,000 clones in the sample, around 78% are singletons; the top ten hold around 1.6%. The specimen was PBMCs. Receptor source: a young man in good health and CMV-seronegative.

The chain is built from TRBV30 and TRBJ2-7, with 9 bases aligning to TRBD2. V lost 0 bases, J lost 2 bases, and 2 bases stayed unmatched. The CDR3 covers 14 residues. Germline values: CDR1 GTSNPN, CDR2 SVGIG (reference sequence). DNA of the CDR3: TGTGCCTGGAGTGTTCCTAGCGGGACCTACGAGCAGTACTTC. As protein: CAWSVPSGTYEQYF.

This clone was observed a single time. The chain recombines TRBV2 with TRBJ1-5; weak D call: TRBD1 (5 bases). This CDR3 spans 15 amino acids. V was shortened by 4 bases and J by 6 bases, with 16 bases between the two germline ends. Per the germline V gene, CDR1 is SNHLY and CDR2 is FYNNEI. CDR3: CASSADGGNGQPQHF. The CDR3 DNA reads as TGTGCCAGCAGTGCCGATGGGGGGAACGGTCAGCCCCAGCATTTT.

The chain has TRBV5-4 and TRBJ1-2, with 8 nucleotides matching TRBD1. The CDR3 totals 15 residues. The V and J ends lost 4 bases and 4 bases, in that order; junction bases with no gene match: 9. Germline V gene lookup returns CDR1 SGHNT and CDR2 YYREEE (reference sequence). In DNA form, the CDR3 reads TGTGCCAGCAGCACCCAGACAGGGGAAGGCTATGGCTACACCTTC. It codes for CASSTQTGEGYGYTF.

This clone was found once. The rearrangement uses TRBV28 and TRBJ2-1, with 11 bases identical to TRBD2. Germline V gene data show CDR1 as MDHEN and CDR2 as SYDVKM. This CDR3 has 18 amino acids. With V trimmed by 5 bases and J by 5 bases, 14 bases remained unmatched. CDR3 DNA: TGTGCCAGCAGTCCAATCCGGATACTAGCGGGAGAACACAATGAGCAGTTCTTC. As protein: CASSPIRILAGEHNEQFF.

This rearrangement joins TRBV7-9 to TRBJ2-1, with D possibly matching TRBD2 (6 bases). V gave up 0 bases and J gave up 3 bases, with 9 bases separating them. In germline, CDR1 is SEHNR, CDR2 FQNEAQ (reference sequence). This CDR3 is 15 amino acids long. The CDR3 sequence is CASSLAGGIYNEQFF. CDR3 DNA sequence: TGTGCCAGCAGCTTAGCCGGCGGGATCTACAATGAGCAGTTCTTC.

V usage is TRBV7-9 and J usage is TRBJ2-6, with TRBD1 identical over 8 bases. This CDR3 is 19 amino acids long. V gave up 5 bases and J gave up 4 bases; unmatched junction bases: 16. Per germline, CDR1 SEHNR and CDR2 FQNEAQ (reference sequence). In nucleotides, the CDR3 is TGTGCCAGCAGCCGCCCCGGACAGGGTGGTTTTGAAGGGGCCAACGTCCTGACTTTC. Protein product: CASSRPGQGGFEGANVLTF.

This chain links TRBV5-1 with TRBJ1-3; TRBD1 matches 7 bases. V dropped 0 bases and J dropped 2; count of bases not matched to a gene: 11. This CDR3 is built from 18 residues. The germline V gene encodes CDR1 SGHRS and CDR2 YFSETQ. The CDR3 DNA reads TGCGCCAGCAGCTTGGGCCCCACATTGACAGGGACTGGAAACACCATATATTTT. It yields the protein CASSLGPTLTGTGNTIYF.

This clone has only one observation. The chain carries TRBV30 and TRBJ2-7; D is perhaps TRBD2 (6 bases). The germline CDR1 and CDR2 sequences are GTSNPN and SVGIG (reference sequence). The V gene lost 0 bases and the J gene lost 2 bases, with 17 bases spanning the gap. The CDR3 spans 16 residues. CDR3 sequence (DNA): TGTGCCTGGAGTGTATCGGAGTGGGGGGTTCCCTACGAGCAGTACTTC. Translated, it gives CAWSVSEWGVPYEQYF. The full variable domain, with the rest looked up from reference TRBV30 and TRBJ2-7, is SQTIHQWPATLVQPVGSPLSLECTVEGTSNPNLYWYRQAAGRGLQLLFYSVGIGQISSEVPQNLSASRPQDRQFILSSKKLLLSDSGFYLCAWSVSEWGVPYEQYFGPGTRLTVT.

The rearrangement joins TRBV6-6 to TRBJ2-2; no clear D. V was shortened by 7 bases and J by 6 bases, with 21 bases between the two germline ends. CDR1 and CDR2 from the germline V gene are MNHNY and SVGAGI (reference sequence). The CDR3 runs 16 residues. The CDR3 is CASIDRVIGPPGELFF. The DNA for the CDR3 is TGTGCCAGCATCGATCGAGTAATCGGTCCCCCCGGGGAGCTGTTTTTT.

The CDR3 DNA follows: TGTGCCAGCAGCCCCAGGGCTTTTGAGACCCAGTACTTC. Translation: CASSPRAFETQYF. V gene TRBV9 combines with J gene TRBJ2-5; a possible D gene is TRBD1 (5 bases). Per the germline V gene, CDR1 is SGDLS and CDR2 is YYNGEE. This CDR3 contains 13 residues. V was cut by 4 bases and J by 5 bases, with 12 bases left in between.

The gene calls are TRBV5-1 and TRBJ1-2; D might be TRBD1 (5 bases). CDR1 SGHRS and CDR2 YFSETQ come from the germline V gene. There are 15 residues in the CDR3. V was trimmed by 5 bases and J by 4 bases, leaving 18 bases between them. For the CDR3, the DNA is TGCGCCAGCAGTCATCAGGGTGGCGAATCCTATGGCTACACCTTC. Amino acid sequence: CASSHQGGESYGYTF.

The V gene is TRBV4-2, the J gene TRBJ2-3; the D gene is possibly TRBD1 (6 bases). The CDR3 has 16 amino acids. The germline CDR1 and CDR2 sequences are LGHNA and YNFKEQ. V was clipped by 1 base and J by 3 bases, with 14 bases between them. The CDR3 loop reads CASSQVGWQGTDTQYF. CDR3 coding DNA: TGTGCCAGCAGCCAAGTAGGGTGGCAGGGGACAGATACGCAGTATTTT.

V and J are TRBV4-2 and TRBJ1-6; TRBD1 aligns across 8 bases. The CDR3 is 14 residues long. The germline CDR1 and CDR2 sequences are LGHNA and YNFKEQ. The V segment lost 6 bases and the J segment 7 bases; nucleotides outside the gene matches: 5. CDR3 DNA sequence: TGTGCCAGCAGTCGGACAGGGCCAAATTCACCCCTCCACTTT. This codes for CASSRTGPNSPLHF.

This CDR3 reads CASSIPGAGANVLTF. The CDR3 DNA is TGTGCCAGCAGTATCCCAGGGGCTGGGGCCAACGTCCTGACTTTC. This chain connects TRBV7-8 to TRBJ2-6; D might be TRBD1 (6 bases). V was shortened by 6 bases and J by 2 bases, with 11 bases between the two germline ends. Germline CDR1 reads SGHVS; CDR2 reads FQNEAQ. The CDR3 extends over 15 amino acids.

The chain couples TRBV28 to TRBJ2-5; TRBD1 matches at 9 bases. TRBJ2-7 matches the DNA end more closely, so the J call is doubtful. CDR1 and CDR2 from the germline V gene are MDHEN and SYDVKM. The CDR3 sequence is 16 residues long. The CDR3 protein is CASTQEQGAIRNEQYF. CDR3 sequence (DNA): TGTGCCAGCACTCAGGAACAGGGGGCGATCAGGAACGAGCAGTACTTC.

V is TRBV7-8 and J is TRBJ2-3; D unresolved. The CDR3 consists of 13 residues. Trimming pared 3 bases from V and 3 bases from J, leaving 7 bases between. Germline lookup yields CDR1 SGHVS and CDR2 FQNEAQ. The CDR3: CASSLGTTDTQYF. The CDR3 DNA is TGTGCCAGCAGCTTGGGCACTACAGATACGCAGTATTTT.

The V and J genes are TRBV2 and TRBJ2-5, with D possibly matching TRBD1 (6 bases). Germline V CDR1 and CDR2: SNHLY, FYNNEI. V gave up 6 bases and J gave up 2 bases, with 16 bases separating them. The CDR3 loop spans 15 amino acids. The DNA of the CDR3 is TGTGCCAGCAGGTTCCGGGACACACTACAAGAGACCCAGTACTTC. It encodes CASRFRDTLQETQYF.

This sequence joins TRBV9 and TRBJ2-5; 11 nucleotides line up with TRBD2. CDR1 and CDR2 from the germline V gene are SGDLS and YYNGEE. There are 16 residues in the CDR3. J gave up 1 base and V 0 bases, and 2 bases lay outside the gene matches. The CDR3 DNA reads as TGTGCCAGCAGCGTAGATAGCGGGGGGGTCCAAGAGACCCAGTACTTC. Translating it yields CASSVDSGGVQETQYF.

V usage is TRBV6-1 and J usage is TRBJ1-2; TRBD1 is a possible D gene (5 bases). The V end lost 3 bases, the J end lost 4 bases, and 9 bases lay between the germline ends. Per germline, CDR1 MNHNS and CDR2 SASEGT. CDR3 length: 13 amino acids. DNA for the CDR3: TGTGCCAGCAGTGACGGCAGGGCCTATGGCTACACCTTC. Its protein is CASSDGRAYGYTF.

The CDR3 loop reads CASSWGKGQEQYF. The CDR3 DNA sequence: TGTGCCAGCAGTTGGGGCAAGGGCCAAGAGCAGTACTTC. The rearrangement uses TRBV6-1 and TRBJ2-7; D perhaps matches TRBD1 (5 bases). The ends were cut back, 5 bases at V and 7 bases at J, with 15 bases in the middle. This CDR3 has 13 residues. The germline CDR1 and CDR2 sequences are MNHNS and SASEGT.

This chain uses TRBV4-1 with TRBJ2-7, with 7 bases that match TRBD1. After removal of 2 bases from V and 0 bases from J, the junction contained 1 base not matched to a gene. Germline CDR1 and CDR2: MGHRA and YSYEKL. This CDR3 region has 14 residues. The CDR3 loop is CASSQRDSSYEQYF. The DNA for the CDR3 is TGCGCCAGCAGCCAAAGGGACAGCTCCTACGAGCAGTACTTC.

V usage is TRBV15 and J usage is TRBJ1-4; D gene uncertain. The V gene lost 1 base and the J gene lost 7 bases, with 10 bases spanning the gap. Germline CDR1 LNHNV, CDR2 YYDKDF (reference sequence). The CDR3 extends over 14 amino acids. This CDR3 reads CATSRASPLEKLFF. The CDR3 bases are TGTGCCACCAGCAGAGCTAGTCCCCTTGAAAAACTGTTTTTT.

The genes are TRBV7-9 and TRBJ2-6, with D perhaps matching TRBD2 (7 bases). With 6 bases removed from V and 2 bases from J, the gap between germline ends came to 11 bases. Germline CDR1 SEHNR, CDR2 FQNEAQ (reference sequence). This CDR3 contains 15 residues. This CDR3 reads CASRLGGAGANVLTF. CDR3 sequence (DNA): TGTGCCAGCAGACTAGGGGGGGCTGGGGCCAACGTCCTGACTTTC.

This chain uses TRBV28 with TRBJ1-5, with a possible D match to TRBD1 (5 bases). Germline V gives CDR1 MDHEN, CDR2 SYDVKM. The CDR3 runs to 16 residues. The ends were cut back, 4 bases at V and 7 bases at J, with 20 bases in the middle. The CDR3 sequence is CASSSSSILGGQPQHF. For the CDR3, the DNA is TGTGCCAGCAGTTCCTCTTCCATCCTCGGGGGGCAGCCCCAGCATTTT.

The V gene is TRBV18, the J gene TRBJ1-2; 7 bases line up with TRBD1. Germline V gene lookup returns CDR1 KGHSH and CDR2 LQKENI. The CDR3 extends over 13 amino acids. V shed 4 bases and J 3 bases; nucleotides not matched to a gene: 2. The CDR3 nucleotides read TGTGCCAGCTCACGACAGGGCGACTATGGCTACACCTTC. This codes for CASSRQGDYGYTF.

The chain combines TRBV19 with TRBJ1-5, with D possibly matching TRBD1 (6 bases). The V end lost 6 bases, the J end lost 2 bases, and 11 bases lay between the germline ends. The CDR3 sequence is 14 residues long. Per germline, CDR1 LNHDA and CDR2 SQIVND (reference sequence). The CDR3 DNA sequence: TGTGCCAGTAGCCCACAGGGCGGCAATCAGCCCCAGCATTTT. It codes for CASSPQGGNQPQHF.

The V and J genes are TRBV5-4 and TRBJ1-1; D gene ambiguous. The V and J ends lost 0 bases and 1 base respectively, with 4 bases between them. Germline V CDR1 and CDR2: SGHNT, YYREEE (reference sequence). The CDR3 extends over 13 amino acids. The CDR3 is CASSLAGNTEAFF. For the CDR3, the DNA is TGTGCCAGCAGCTTGGCAGGGAACACTGAAGCTTTCTTT.

V is TRBV5-8 and J is TRBJ2-7; 8 bases are a match to TRBD2. V lost 7 bases to trimming and J lost 7 bases; unmatched junction nucleotides: 10. Per the germline V gene, CDR1 is SGHTS and CDR2 is YDEGEE. CDR3 size: 13 residues. The CDR3 DNA follows: TGTGCCAGCCGGGAGCGGGAGACGAGGGAGCAGTACTTC. Translated: CASRERETREQYF.

CDR3 in DNA: TGTGCCAGCAGTTACACGCCGGGGTCCAACACTGAAGCTTTCTTT. It translates to CASSYTPGSNTEAFF. The rearrangement links TRBV6-5 to TRBJ1-1; D gene uncertain. Between the trimmed V and J ends, which lost 2 bases and 2 bases, there was a span of 12 bases. CDR1 MNHEY and CDR2 SVGAGI come from the germline V gene. The CDR3 totals 15 residues.

The chain links TRBV30 to TRBJ2-2; weak D call: TRBD1 (5 bases). The germline CDR1 and CDR2 sequences are GTSNPN and SVGIG (reference sequence). The CDR3 spans 15 residues. V shed 4 bases and J shed 1 base, with 13 bases lying between them. As DNA, the CDR3 is TGTGCCTGGAACCTCCAGGACAAGAACACCGGGGAGCTGTTTTTT. Protein product: CAWNLQDKNTGELFF. Looking up the rest from reference TRBV30 and TRBJ2-2 gives the full variable domain: SQTIHQWPATLVQPVGSPLSLECTVEGTSNPNLYWYRQAAGRGLQLLFYSVGIGQISSEVPQNLSASRPQDRQFILSSKKLLLSDSGFYLCAWNLQDKNTGELFFGEGSRLTVL.

This clone was observed a handful of times. The chain has TRBV7-3 and TRBJ1-1; 9 bases are shared with TRBD1. Germline V gives CDR1 SGHTA, CDR2 FQGTGA. J gave up 2 bases and V 5 bases, and 3 bases lay outside the gene matches. The length of the CDR3 is 14 residues. The CDR3, as DNA: TGTGCCAGCAGCCCACAGGGGGCCAACACTGAAGCTTTCTTT. This sequence encodes CASSPQGANTEAFF. Combining the CDR3 with reference TRBV7-3 and TRBJ1-1 gives the whole variable domain GAGVSQTPSNKVTEKGKYVELRCDPISGHTALYWYRQSLGQGPEFLIYFQGTGAADDSGLPNDRFFAVRPEGSVSTLKIQRTERGDSAVYLCASSPQGANTEAFFGQGTRLTVV.

This chain joins TRBV5-4 and TRBJ2-5, with 7 bases matching TRBD1. V was pared by 4 bases and J by 3 bases, with 3 bases of the junction left unmatched. CDR3 length: 13 residues. Germline CDR1 reads SGHNT; CDR2 reads YYREEE (reference sequence). The CDR3 sequence is CASSAGGEETQYF. CDR3 in DNA: TGTGCCAGCAGCGCAGGGGGTGAAGAGACCCAGTACTTC.